These 17 T cell receptor beta chains share one sample of origin, sequenced in a study of cytomegalovirus exposure and HLA in healthy donors. The PCR ran on 60 Vbeta and 13 Jbeta primers. This table comes from immunoSEQ multiplex PCR, and its TCRdb copy is limited to in-frame clones, with some not included. The sample has some 54,000 clones, approximately 70% seen once. Sequencing input: PBMCs. Receptor source: a man between 18 and 29 years old in good health and CMV-seronegative.

This chain's CDR3 is CAPPSRGSSYNEQFF. In nucleotides, the CDR3 is TGTGCCCCCCCATCGAGGGGGAGCTCCTACAATGAGCAGTTCTTC. The chain recombines TRBV5-8 with TRBJ2-1, with D possibly being TRBD1 (6 bases). The V gene lost 10 bases and the J gene lost 0 bases, with 17 bases spanning the gap. This CDR3 has 15 residues. Germline CDR1 and CDR2: SGHTS and YDEGEE.

The rearrangement links TRBV6-5 to TRBJ2-2; 8 nucleotides agree with TRBD2. Germline lookup yields CDR1 MNHEY and CDR2 SVGAGI. Germline trimming cut 7 bases from V and 4 bases from J; bases unmatched to any gene: 5. This CDR3 is built from 14 residues. The CDR3 loop reads CASTQRESTGELFF. Written as DNA, the CDR3 is TGTGCCAGCACGCAGCGGGAGAGCACCGGGGAGCTGTTTTTT.

The chain uses TRBV28 and TRBJ1-5; 12 positions match TRBD1. V shed 6 bases, J shed 1 base, and the junction held 7 bases outside the gene matches. This CDR3 region has 17 residues. CDR1 and CDR2 from the germline V gene are MDHEN and SYDVKM. CDR3 region: CASRPGTGGWSNQPQHF. The CDR3 nucleotides read TGTGCCAGCAGGCCTGGGACAGGGGGCTGGAGCAATCAGCCCCAGCATTTT. The variable domain in full, with the rest retrieved from reference TRBV28 and TRBJ1-5, is DVKVTQSSRYLVKRTGEKVFLECVQDMDHENMFWYRQDPGLGLRLIYFSYDVKMKEKGDIPEGYSVSREKKERFSLILESASTNQTSMYLCASRPGTGGWSNQPQHFGDGTRLSIL.

This sequence joins TRBV30 and TRBJ2-2; 7 positions agree with TRBD2. The CDR3 totals 14 residues. The junction had 9 bases not matched to a gene; V was cut back by 7 bases and J by 4 bases. Germline V gene sequence: CDR1 GTSNPN, CDR2 SVGIG (reference sequence). The CDR3 sequence is CASSTGGFTGELFF. DNA for the CDR3: TGTGCCTCTTCCACGGGAGGTTTCACCGGGGAGCTGTTTTTT.

The chain carries TRBV5-4 and TRBJ1-2; the D gene is possibly TRBD1 (5 bases). The germline CDR1 and CDR2 sequences are SGHNT and YYREEE (reference sequence). V dropped 0 bases and J dropped 8 bases, with 17 bases sitting between them. This CDR3 has 15 amino acids. The CDR3 sequence: CASSLDSGHLKGYTF. DNA of the CDR3: TGTGCCAGCAGCTTGGATTCAGGACACCTAAAGGGCTACACCTTC.

The chain employs TRBV9 and TRBJ2-1; weak D call: TRBD1 (6 bases). This CDR3 contains 15 residues. Trimming stripped 5 bases from V and 5 bases from J, with 17 bases between. Germline V lookup: CDR1 SGDLS, CDR2 YYNGEE. DNA for the CDR3: TGTGCCAGCAGTCCTACAGGGTACTCGAACAATGAGCAGTTCTTC. It yields the protein CASSPTGYSNNEQFF.

In this sample, this clone turned up once. The V gene is TRBV6-5, the J gene TRBJ2-1, with 7 nucleotides matching TRBD1. This CDR3 has 15 amino acids. V dropped 0 bases and J dropped 3; count of bases not matched to a gene: 2. CDR1 and CDR2 (germline): MNHEY, SVGAGI. The CDR3: CASSYSRDSYNEQFF. CDR3 sequence (DNA): TGTGCCAGCAGTTACTCCCGGGACAGCTACAATGAGCAGTTCTTC.

The chain employs TRBV28 and TRBJ1-1; 7 bases agree with TRBD1. Germline V lookup: CDR1 MDHEN, CDR2 SYDVKM. The J segment lost 0 bases and the V segment lost 7 bases, leaving 5 bases of the junction unmatched. The CDR3 is 14 amino acids. The CDR3 DNA reads as TGTGCCAGCACCACAGGACAGGTGAACACTGAAGCTTTCTTT. It yields the protein CASTTGQVNTEAFF.

The J gene is TRBJ1-1, the V gene TRBV6-6; D is ambiguous. CDR1 is MNHNY and CDR2 is SVGAGI in the germline V gene (reference sequence). CDR3 length: 12 amino acids. With 6 bases removed from V and 6 bases from J, the gap between germline ends came to 11 bases. The CDR3 nucleotides are TGTGCCAGCAGCCTGGTGGACTCTGAAGCTTTCTTT. The encoded protein is CASSLVDSEAFF.

This clone was seen more than once but under ten times. The chain carries TRBV6-5 and TRBJ2-5; TRBD2 is a possible D gene (6 bases). The CDR3 sequence is 14 residues long. Trimming stripped 7 bases from V and 7 bases from J, with 19 bases between. Germline values: CDR1 MNHEY, CDR2 SVGAGI. The CDR3 DNA is TGTGCCAGCACCAAAGAGGGAGGCGGCGGGACCCAGTACTTC. Translating it yields CASTKEGGGGTQYF.

This clone turned up a few times. The J gene is TRBJ1-1, the V gene TRBV2; 7 bases fit TRBD1. The CDR3 totals 17 residues. The germline CDR1 and CDR2 sequences are SNHLY and FYNNEI. Losses at the gene ends were 5 bases for V and 2 bases for J; bases not matched to a gene: 14. CDR3 amino acids: CASSYYRGPGPNTEAFF. CDR3 nucleotide sequence: TGTGCCAGCAGTTATTACAGGGGACCGGGCCCCAACACTGAAGCTTTCTTT.

The V gene is TRBV11-2, the J gene TRBJ2-3, with D unclear. This CDR3 comprises 12 residues. V dropped 4 bases and J dropped 5 bases, with 7 bases sitting between them. Germline CDR1 is SGHAT and CDR2 is FQNNGV. This CDR3 is CASSSLRDTQYF. The CDR3, as DNA: TGTGCCAGCAGCTCTCTCCGAGATACGCAGTATTTT.

The chain couples TRBV7-2 to TRBJ1-5; TRBD1 matches 9 bases. Germline lookup yields CDR1 SGHTA and CDR2 FQGNSA. The ends lost 4 bases at V and 5 bases at J; junction bases unmatched: 6. This CDR3 comprises 15 residues. The CDR3 DNA is TGTGCCAGCAGCTCCGACAGGGGGAGTTATCAGCCCCAGCATTTT. This encodes CASSSDRGSYQPQHF.

The chain recombines TRBV20-1 with TRBJ2-7; D is possibly TRBD1 (5 bases). The CDR3 consists of 11 residues. Trimming took 0 bases from V and 6 from J, leaving 6 bases between them. Germline V CDR1 and CDR2: DFQATT, SNEGSKA (reference sequence). In DNA form, the CDR3 reads TGCAGTGCTAGAGATAGGGGCGAGCAGTACTTC. It specifies CSARDRGEQYF.

The chain has TRBV6-4 and TRBJ1-6, with 9 nucleotides matching TRBD1. Germline loops: CDR1 MRHNA, CDR2 SNTAGT. The CDR3 is made up of 15 amino acids. Trimming removed 4 bases from V and 8 bases from J; junction bases left unmatched: 6. DNA for the CDR3: TGTGCCAGCAGTGTCGGGACAGGGAGGGATTCACCCCTCCACTTT. The encoded protein is CASSVGTGRDSPLHF.

The chain combines TRBV29-1 with TRBJ2-7; D is uncertain. The germline gives CDR1 SQVTM, CDR2 ANQGSEA. V lost 1 base, J lost 0 bases, and 7 bases lay in between. There are 13 residues in the CDR3. In DNA form, the CDR3 reads TGCAGCGTTGAAGGACACGGCTCCTACGAGCAGTACTTC. Its protein is CSVEGHGSYEQYF.

This clone has just a few counts. The chain employs TRBV11-2 and TRBJ2-7, with 9 bases fitting TRBD2. J gave up 2 bases and V 4 bases, and 9 bases lay outside the gene matches. The CDR3 is 16 amino acids. The V gene's germline CDR1 is SGHAT and CDR2 FQNNGV. In nucleotides, the CDR3 is TGTGCCAGCAGCTCGCTTAGCGGGAGTGAGGCCTACGAGCAGTACTTC. It codes for CASSSLSGSEAYEQYF.